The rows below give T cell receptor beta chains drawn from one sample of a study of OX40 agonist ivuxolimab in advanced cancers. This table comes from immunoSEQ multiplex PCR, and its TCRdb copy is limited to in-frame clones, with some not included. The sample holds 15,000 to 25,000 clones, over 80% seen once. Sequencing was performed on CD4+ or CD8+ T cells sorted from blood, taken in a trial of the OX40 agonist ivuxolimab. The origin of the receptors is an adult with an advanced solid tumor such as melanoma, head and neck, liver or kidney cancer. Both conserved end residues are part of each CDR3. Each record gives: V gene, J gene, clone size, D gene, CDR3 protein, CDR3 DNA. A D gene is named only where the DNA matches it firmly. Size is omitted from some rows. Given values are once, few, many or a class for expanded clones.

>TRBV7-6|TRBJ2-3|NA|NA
CASSHLVGGTDTQYF
TGTGCCAGCAGCCACTTGGTTGGGGGCACAGATACGCAGTATTTT
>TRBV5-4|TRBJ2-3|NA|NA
CASSLSTDTQYF
TGTGCCAGCAGCTTGAGCACAGATACGCAGTATTTT
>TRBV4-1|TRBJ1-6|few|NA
CASSQARSSYNSPLHF
TGCGCCAGCAGCCAAGCGAGGAGCTCCTATAATTCACCCCTCCACTTT
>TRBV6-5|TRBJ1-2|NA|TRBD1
CASSRQGNPTNGYTF
TGTGCCAGCAGTCGACAGGGGAACCCAACAAATGGCTACACCTTC
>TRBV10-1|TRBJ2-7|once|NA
CASSDPGADYEQYF
TGCGCCAGCAGTGATCCCGGGGCAGATTACGAGCAGTACTTC
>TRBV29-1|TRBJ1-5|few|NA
CSVVWGDYNQPQHF
TGCAGCGTTGTATGGGGTGATTACAATCAGCCCCAGCATTTT
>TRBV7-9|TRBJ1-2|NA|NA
CASSPITGNYGYTF
TGTGCCAGCAGCCCCATAACAGGGAACTATGGCTACACCTTC
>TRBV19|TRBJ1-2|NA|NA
CASRKTLSYGYTF
TGTGCCAGTAGGAAGACACTCAGCTATGGCTACACCTTC
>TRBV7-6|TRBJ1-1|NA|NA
CASSLRGANTEAFF
TGTGCCAGCAGCTTAAGGGGGGCGAACACTGAAGCTTTCTTT
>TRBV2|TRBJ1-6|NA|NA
CASSERDTPYNSPLHF
TGTGCCAGCAGTGAAAGGGACACCCCCTATAATTCACCCCTCCACTTT
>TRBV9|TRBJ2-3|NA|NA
CASSRGQGTDTQYF
TGTGCCAGCAGCCGGGGGCAGGGCACAGATACGCAGTATTTT
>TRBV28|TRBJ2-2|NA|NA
CASSLLGGNTGELFF
TGTGCCAGCAGTTTACTAGGGGGGAACACCGGGGAGCTGTTTTTT
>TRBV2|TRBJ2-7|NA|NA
CAITGTAAYEQYF
TGTGCCATCACCGGGACTGCCGCCTACGAGCAGTACTTC
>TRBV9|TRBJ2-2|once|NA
CASSVGGVTTGELFF
TGTGCCAGCAGCGTAGGAGGGGTAACCACCGGGGAGCTGTTTTTT
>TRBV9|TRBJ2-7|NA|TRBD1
CASRPQGYPYEQYF
TGTGCCAGCAGGCCACAGGGGTATCCCTACGAGCAGTACTTC
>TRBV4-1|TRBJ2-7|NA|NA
CASSQGLPAGTYEQYF
TGCGCCAGCAGCCAAGGCCTCCCGGCGGGGACCTACGAGCAGTACTTC
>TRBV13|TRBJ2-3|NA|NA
CASSPPGRSTDTQYF
TGTGCCAGCAGCCCACCGGGACGTTCGACAGATACGCAGTATTTT
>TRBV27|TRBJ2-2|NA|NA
CASSLQGDAGELFF
TGTGCCAGCAGTTTACAGGGTGATGCCGGGGAGCTGTTTTTT
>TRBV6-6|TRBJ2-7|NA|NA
CASSYHSGTKDEQYF
TGTGCCAGCAGTTACCATTCCGGGACAAAGGACGAGCAGTACTTC
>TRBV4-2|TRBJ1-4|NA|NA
CASTEAPGEKLFF
TGTGCCAGCACGGAAGCTCCAGGAGAAAAACTGTTTTTT
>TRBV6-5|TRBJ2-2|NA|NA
CASGFGNSGELFF
TGTGCCAGCGGATTCGGTAACTCCGGGGAGCTGTTTTTT
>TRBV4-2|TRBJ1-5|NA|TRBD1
CASSQAQGVEASNQPQHF
TGTGCCAGCAGCCAAGCACAGGGGGTAGAGGCGAGCAATCAGCCCCAGCATTTT
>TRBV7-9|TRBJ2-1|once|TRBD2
CASSTGGTSGVEQFF
TGTGCCAGCAGCACAGGAGGGACTAGCGGTGTTGAGCAGTTCTTC
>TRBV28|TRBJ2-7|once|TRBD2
CASSLQTKLAGGPDWYF
TGTGCCAGCAGTTTACAGACTAAACTAGCGGGGGGGCCCGATTGGTACTTC
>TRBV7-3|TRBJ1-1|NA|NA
CASSPEGITEAFF
TGTGCCAGCAGCCCCGAGGGGATCACTGAAGCTTTCTTT
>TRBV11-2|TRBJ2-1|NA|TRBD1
CASSRTGNHNEQFF
TGTGCCAGCAGCCGGACAGGGAACCACAATGAGCAGTTCTTC
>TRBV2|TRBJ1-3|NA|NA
CARDGQSVGNTIYF
TGTGCCCGGGACGGACAGTCAGTCGGAAACACCATATATTTT
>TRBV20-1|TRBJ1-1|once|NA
CSASLGREAFF
TGCAGTGCTAGTTTGGGCAGGGAAGCTTTCTTT
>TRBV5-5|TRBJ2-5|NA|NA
CASSLWGETQYF
TGTGCCAGCAGCTTGTGGGGAGAGACCCAGTACTTC
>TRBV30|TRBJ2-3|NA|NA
CAWSAGWGTDTQYF
TGTGCCTGGAGCGCTGGGTGGGGCACAGATACGCAGTATTTT
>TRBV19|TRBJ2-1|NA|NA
CASSPSYNEQFF
TGTGCCAGTAGTCCCTCTTACAATGAGCAGTTCTTC
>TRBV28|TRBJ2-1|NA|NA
CASSEGFSYNEQFF
TGTGCCAGCAGCGAGGGATTCTCCTACAATGAGCAGTTCTTC
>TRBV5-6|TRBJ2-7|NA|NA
CASSQDRTTFRYEQYF
TGTGCCAGCAGCCAGGATAGGACAACATTCCGCTACGAGCAGTACTTC
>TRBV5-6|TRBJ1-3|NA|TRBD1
CASSFFGTGALGNTIYF
TGTGCCAGCAGCTTCTTCGGGACAGGGGCTCTAGGAAACACCATATATTTT
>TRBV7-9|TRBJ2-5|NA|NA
CASSLGGGNQETQYF
TGTGCCAGCAGCTTAGGGGGTGGCAATCAAGAGACCCAGTACTTC
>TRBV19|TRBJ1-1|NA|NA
CASKWGNTEAFF
TGTGCCAGTAAATGGGGCAACACTGAAGCTTTCTTT
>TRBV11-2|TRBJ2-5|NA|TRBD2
CASSLDIELAGAETQYF
TGTGCCAGCAGCTTAGATATTGAACTAGCGGGGGCAGAGACCCAGTACTTC
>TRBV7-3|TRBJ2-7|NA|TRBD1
CASSFGQADEQYF
TGTGCCAGCAGCTTCGGACAGGCGGACGAGCAGTACTTC
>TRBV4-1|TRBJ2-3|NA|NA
CASSQGGTPGTDTQYF
TGCGCCAGCAGCCAAGGGGGGACACCCGGCACAGATACGCAGTATTTT
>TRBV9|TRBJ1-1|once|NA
CASSNMNTEAFF
TGTGCCAGCAGCAATATGAACACTGAAGCTTTCTTT
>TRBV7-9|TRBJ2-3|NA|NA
CASSLGQGLTSTDTQYF
TGTGCCAGCAGCTTAGGGCAGGGATTAACTAGCACAGATACGCAGTATTTT
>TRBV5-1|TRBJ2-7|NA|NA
CASSLDSPLSEQYF
TGCGCCAGCAGCTTGGACAGTCCCCTCTCCGAGCAGTACTTC
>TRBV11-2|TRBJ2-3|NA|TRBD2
CASSFPGGASNTQYF
TGTGCCAGCAGCTTCCCCGGGGGGGCTTCTAATACGCAGTATTTT
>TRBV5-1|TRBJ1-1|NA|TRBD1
CASSLAQGVMNTEAFF
TGCGCCAGCAGCTTGGCACAGGGGGTGATGAACACTGAAGCTTTCTTT
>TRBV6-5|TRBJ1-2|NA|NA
CASRGIETGRRGYTF
TGTGCCAGCAGGGGGATCGAAACAGGACGTCGTGGCTACACCTTC
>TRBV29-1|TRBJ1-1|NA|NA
CSVEVPEAFF
TGCAGCGTTGAAGTCCCTGAAGCTTTCTTT
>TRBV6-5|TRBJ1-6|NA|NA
CATGGSSSYNSPLHF
TGTGCCACCGGTGGTTCAAGCTCCTATAATTCACCCCTCCACTTT
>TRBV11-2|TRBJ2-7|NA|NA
CASSLMALYEQYF
TGTGCCAGCAGCTTAATGGCTCTCTACGAGCAGTACTTC
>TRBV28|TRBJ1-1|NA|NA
CASSSRMNTEAFF
TGTGCCAGCAGTTCCAGAATGAACACTGAAGCTTTCTTT
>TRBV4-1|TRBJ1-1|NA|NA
CASSPGTPAENTEAFF
TGCGCCAGCAGCCCCGGGACACCCGCCGAGAACACTGAAGCTTTCTTT
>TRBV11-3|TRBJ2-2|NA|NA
CASSPPQRATGELFF
TGTGCCAGCAGCCCACCACAGCGGGCCACCGGGGAGCTGTTTTTT
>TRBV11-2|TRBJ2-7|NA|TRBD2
CASSLERGGSYEQYF
TGTGCCAGCAGCTTAGAACGGGGGGGAAGCTACGAGCAGTACTTC
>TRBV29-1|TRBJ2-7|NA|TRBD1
CSVEPRDRGYEQYF
TGCAGCGTTGAACCTCGGGACAGGGGATACGAGCAGTACTTC
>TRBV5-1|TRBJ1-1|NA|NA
CASRWGSTTMNTEAFF
TGCGCCAGCAGATGGGGGTCTACGACCATGAACACTGAAGCTTTCTTT
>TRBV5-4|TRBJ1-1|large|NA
CASSLGPGGITEAFF
TGTGCCAGCAGCTTGGGCCCCGGGGGTATAACTGAAGCTTTCTTT